These 30 T cell receptor beta chains share one sample of origin, sequenced in a study of blood T cell repertoires in COVID-19. Produced via immunoSEQ multiplex PCR; TCRdb's table is partial and in-frame only. The sample holds approximately 170,000 clones, roughly 84% seen once. Sequencing used peripheral blood. The receptors derive from a woman at least 80 years old with active or convalescent COVID-19.

This chain links TRBV7-6 with TRBJ2-7; 7 bases match TRBD1. The CDR3 is 15 amino acids. The V gene end was trimmed by 2 bases and the J gene end by 5 bases; junction bases not matched to a gene: 9. Germline V gene lookup returns CDR1 SGHVS and CDR2 FNYEAQ. Here the CDR3 reads CASSLQGQGVHEQYF. CDR3 bases: TGTGCCAGCAGCTTACAGGGGCAGGGGGTCCACGAGCAGTACTTC.

J is TRBJ2-1 and V is TRBV5-5; a weak D match, TRBD2 (6 bases). Per the germline V gene, CDR1 is SGHKS and CDR2 is YYEKEE (reference sequence). The V end was cut by 2 bases, the J end by 6 bases, with 15 bases between. This CDR3 comprises 15 residues. CDR3 sequence: CASSLAGRGSNEQFF. The CDR3, as DNA: TGTGCCAGCAGCTTAGCGGGCCGTGGTAGCAATGAGCAGTTCTTC.

This clone was seen only a few times. The chain is built from TRBV5-5 and TRBJ1-6; D gene uncertain. CDR3 size: 16 residues. Germline assignment: CDR1 SGHKS and CDR2 YYEKEE (reference sequence). The V end lost 0 bases, the J end lost 12 bases, and 19 bases lay between the germline ends. CDR3 residues: CASSLALRAVGRPLHF. Here the CDR3 DNA reads TGTGCCAGCAGCTTGGCCCTACGGGCCGTAGGGAGACCCCTCCACTTT.

The chain recombines TRBV7-9 with TRBJ1-4; D is undetermined. This CDR3 is 15 amino acids long. V lost 1 base, J lost 8 bases, and 14 bases lay in between. Germline-derived CDR1 and CDR2 are SEHNR and FQNEAQ (reference sequence). CDR3 region: CASSLEAGVGEKLFF. The CDR3 DNA follows: TGTGCCAGCAGCTTAGAGGCCGGGGTAGGAGAAAAACTGTTTTTT.

The V gene is TRBV7-2, the J gene TRBJ1-2; the match to TRBD1 covers 8 bases. In germline, CDR1 is SGHTA, CDR2 FQGNSA. The CDR3 has 17 residues. Unmatched junction bases numbered 15, after V lost 5 bases and J lost 4 bases. The CDR3 sequence is CASSLGPTGAQVYGYTF. The CDR3 DNA reads as TGTGCCAGCAGCCTTGGGCCGACAGGGGCGCAGGTCTATGGCTACACCTTC. The full variable domain, rest sourced from reference TRBV7-2 and TRBJ1-2, is GAGVSQSPSNKVTEKGKDVELRCDPISGHTALYWYRQSLGQGLEFLIYFQGNSAPDKSGLPSDRFSAERTGGSVSTLTIQRTQQEDSAVYLCASSLGPTGAQVYGYTFGSGTRLTVV.

In this sample, this clone turned up a few times. The chain combines TRBV2 with TRBJ1-2; D not certain. V gave up 2 bases and J gave up 0 bases, with 10 bases separating them. This CDR3 contains 15 residues. Germline V gene data show CDR1 as SNHLY and CDR2 as FYNNEI. CDR3 nucleotides: TGTGCCAGCAGTGAAACCCGGAGATCTAACTATGGCTACACCTTC. Its translation: CASSETRRSNYGYTF.

This clone was detected only once. The chain carries TRBV2 and TRBJ2-1; D is possibly TRBD1 (6 bases). CDR1 SNHLY and CDR2 FYNNEI come from the germline V gene. This CDR3 region has 12 residues. V dropped 4 bases and J dropped 11 bases, with 12 bases sitting between them. The CDR3 spells CASSASGEKQFF. The DNA of the CDR3 is TGTGCCAGCAGTGCTTCAGGGGAGAAGCAGTTCTTC.

This CDR3 reads CASSRQGYEQYF. In DNA form, the CDR3 reads TGTGCCAGCAGTCGACAGGGGTACGAGCAGTACTTC. The rearrangement links TRBV6-5 to TRBJ2-7; 8 bases agree with TRBD1. J lost 4 bases, V lost 5 bases, and 1 base had no gene match. Germline CDR1 MNHEY, CDR2 SVGAGI. CDR3 length: 12 amino acids.

V and J are TRBV27 and TRBJ1-1; 8 nucleotides agree with TRBD1. The V segment lost 3 bases and the J segment 6 bases; nucleotides outside the gene matches: 6. Germline CDR1 MNHEY, CDR2 SMNVEV (reference sequence). CDR3 length: 14 amino acids. This CDR3 is CASSFLGQGPEAFF. DNA for the CDR3: TGTGCCAGCAGTTTTCTAGGACAGGGCCCTGAAGCTTTCTTT.

The chain joins TRBV19 to TRBJ1-2; possible D gene TRBD1, 5 bases. The germline V gene encodes CDR1 LNHDA and CDR2 SQIVND (reference sequence). The V gene lost 3 bases and the J gene lost 4 bases, with 27 bases spanning the gap. The CDR3 runs 19 residues. Here the CDR3 DNA reads TGTGCCAGTAGTATGAGTGCTCAGGGCCTAACACCTGTACTCTATGGCTACACCTTC. Protein sequence: CASSMSAQGLTPVLYGYTF.

This chain uses TRBV24-1 with TRBJ1-4; 9 positions match TRBD1. The germline V gene has CDR1 KGHDR and CDR2 SFDVKD. The CDR3 covers 13 residues. Trimming cost V 4 bases and J 11 bases; bases outside gene matches: 4. Here the CDR3 DNA reads TGTGCCACCAGTGACTGGACAGGGGACAAACTGTTTTTT. Protein sequence: CATSDWTGDKLFF.

The V call is TRBV11-3, the J call TRBJ2-1; tentative D call: TRBD1 (6 bases). There are 15 residues in the CDR3. Germline CDR1 and CDR2: SGHNT and YENEEA. Trimming pared 3 bases from V and 9 bases from J, leaving 18 bases between. CDR3 amino acids: CASSLRTGNNVEQFF. The CDR3 nucleotides read TGTGCCAGCAGCTTGAGAACAGGGAATAATGTTGAGCAGTTCTTC.

The chain carries TRBV12-3 or TRBV12-4 and TRBJ1-1, with D unresolved. This CDR3 region has 11 residues. V shed 7 bases and J shed 8 bases, with 11 bases lying between them. CDR3 in amino acids: CASTGAGEAFF. The DNA of the CDR3 is TGTGCCAGCACTGGTGCAGGCGAAGCTTTCTTT.

The gene calls are TRBV5-1 and TRBJ1-1; 7 positions match TRBD1. The CDR3 runs to 14 residues. The junction had 3 bases not matched to a gene; V was cut back by 1 base and J by 3 bases. Germline CDR1 is SGHRS and CDR2 is YFSETQ. DNA for the CDR3: TGCGCCAGCAGCTTGACAGGGGTATACACTGAAGCTTTCTTT. The encoded protein is CASSLTGVYTEAFF.

This sequence joins TRBV3-1 (or the pseudogene TRBV3-2) and TRBJ2-7; TRBD1 might be the D (5 bases). There are 12 residues in the CDR3. Germline assignment: CDR1 LGHDT and CDR2 YNNKEL (reference sequence). The germline V and J ends were trimmed by 2 bases and 4 bases, with 6 bases remaining between them. CDR3 loop: CASSQSGYEQYF. The CDR3 DNA reads TGTGCCAGCAGCCAATCAGGGTACGAGCAGTACTTC.

The rearrangement links TRBV3-1 (or the pseudogene TRBV3-2) to TRBJ2-7; 7 bases line up with TRBD2. The CDR3 has 14 amino acids. Germline V CDR1 and CDR2: LGHDT, YNNKEL (reference sequence). With 4 bases clipped from V and 2 bases from J, the junction kept 5 bases outside the gene matches. The CDR3 reads CASSLGAGAYEQYF. The CDR3 DNA sequence: TGTGCCAGCAGCCTCGGCGCGGGAGCCTACGAGCAGTACTTC.

This rearrangement joins TRBV10-3 to TRBJ2-3; tentative D call: TRBD2 (6 bases). V lost 4 bases, J lost 3 bases, and 14 bases lay in between. This CDR3 is 15 amino acids long. Germline V gene data show CDR1 as ENHRY and CDR2 as SYGVKD. The CDR3 loop reads CAISVSWDSTDTQYF. The CDR3 DNA reads TGTGCCATCAGTGTCTCGTGGGACTCGACAGATACGCAGTATTTT.

The DNA of the CDR3 is TGTGCCAGCAGCCGGGGACAGGGGAACACTGAAGCTTTCTTT. It specifies CASSRGQGNTEAFF. The V call is TRBV3-1 (or the pseudogene TRBV3-2), the J call TRBJ1-1; 9 positions agree with TRBD1. The length of the CDR3 is 14 residues. The germline V gene has CDR1 LGHDT and CDR2 YNNKEL (reference sequence). J was trimmed by 1 base and V by 4 bases; bases with no gene match: 1.

This chain joins TRBV3-1 (or the pseudogene TRBV3-2) and TRBJ2-1, with TRBD2 matching 9 bases. This CDR3 spans 15 amino acids. Germline CDR1 is LGHDT and CDR2 is YNNKEL (reference sequence). Unmatched junction bases numbered 10, after V lost 1 base and J lost 12 bases. CDR3 amino acids: CASSQVLAGLGGQFF. CDR3 nucleotides: TGTGCCAGCAGCCAAGTACTAGCGGGTCTGGGAGGGCAGTTCTTC.

The chain uses TRBV5-1 and TRBJ2-1; 9 nucleotides align to TRBD1. Trimming took 0 bases from V and 9 from J; bases not matched to a gene: 1. Germline CDR1 SGHRS, CDR2 YFSETQ. CDR3 length equals 13 residues. The CDR3 is CASSLGTGAEQFF. The CDR3 DNA is TGCGCCAGCAGCTTGGGGACAGGGGCTGAGCAGTTCTTC.

The V call is TRBV4-1, the J call TRBJ2-1; D is perhaps TRBD1 (7 bases). The germline V and J ends were trimmed by 3 bases and 8 bases, with 20 bases remaining between them. Germline assignment: CDR1 MGHRA and CDR2 YSYEKL. CDR3 length equals 16 residues. The CDR3 DNA reads as TGCGCCAGCAGCCACGACCCGGGGGACAGATCTGATGAGCAGTTCTTC. As protein: CASSHDPGDRSDEQFF.

J is TRBJ2-1 and V is TRBV10-3; TRBD2 agrees at 7 bases. This CDR3 has 15 amino acids. With V trimmed by 3 bases and J by 3 bases, 5 bases remained unmatched. Germline V CDR1 and CDR2: ENHRY, SYGVKD. This chain's CDR3 is CAISDTGGYYNEQFF. The CDR3 DNA sequence: TGTGCCATCAGTGATACGGGGGGATACTACAATGAGCAGTTCTTC.

The rearrangement links TRBV29-1 to TRBJ1-2; D unclear. Germline V CDR1 and CDR2: SQVTM, ANQGSEA. The V gene lost 0 bases and the J gene lost 4 bases, with 12 bases spanning the gap. The CDR3 covers 14 residues. The CDR3 is CSVEDTVHPYGYTF. As DNA, the CDR3 is TGCAGCGTTGAAGACACAGTGCACCCCTATGGCTACACCTTC.

This clone appeared once. The gene calls are TRBV7-2 and TRBJ2-2, with D possibly being TRBD2 (6 bases). Trimming pared 4 bases from V and 4 bases from J, leaving 10 bases between. There are 14 residues in the CDR3. Germline assignment: CDR1 SGHTA and CDR2 FQGNSA. CDR3 protein: CASSSPGSTGELFF. For the CDR3, the DNA is TGTGCCAGCAGCTCCCCCGGGAGCACCGGGGAGCTGTTTTTT.

The chain employs TRBV10-1 and TRBJ2-7; 11 nucleotides line up with TRBD2. Trimming removed 2 bases from V and 5 bases from J; junction bases left unmatched: 5. The germline gives CDR1 WNHNN, CDR2 SYGVQD (reference sequence). This CDR3 has 15 residues. The CDR3 loop is CASSEASGRSDEQYF. CDR3 DNA sequence: TGCGCCAGCAGTGAGGCTAGCGGGAGGTCAGACGAGCAGTACTTC.

The V call is TRBV5-6, the J call TRBJ2-7; possible D gene TRBD2, 6 bases. The germline gives CDR1 SGHDT, CDR2 YYEEEE. Trimming pared 0 bases from V and 2 bases from J, leaving 12 bases between. The CDR3 covers 15 residues. CDR3: CASSLGGTHTYEQYF. The CDR3 DNA sequence: TGTGCCAGCAGCTTGGGCGGGACTCATACCTACGAGCAGTACTTC.

The J gene is TRBJ2-1, the V gene TRBV24-1; TRBD2 matches at 8 bases. V was clipped by 6 bases and J by 7 bases; unmatched bases: 10. The CDR3 loop spans 15 amino acids. Germline values: CDR1 KGHDR, CDR2 SFDVKD. The CDR3 is CATSSREAGANEQFF. CDR3 sequence (DNA): TGTGCCACCAGTAGTCGCGAAGCGGGAGCAAATGAGCAGTTCTTC.

The V and J genes are TRBV19 and TRBJ2-1, with 7 bases identical to TRBD2. Trimming at V came to 6 bases and at J to 8 bases, leaving 7 bases not matched to a gene. CDR3 length: 13 amino acids. The germline V gene encodes CDR1 LNHDA and CDR2 SQIVND (reference sequence). CDR3 nucleotides: TGTGCCAGTAGGCTAGCGGTAATCGATGAGCAGTTCTTC. It codes for CASRLAVIDEQFF.

This clone was recorded only once. The chain employs TRBV3-1 (or the pseudogene TRBV3-2) and TRBJ2-5, with D perhaps matching TRBD2 (5 bases). The V gene lost 4 bases and the J gene lost 5 bases, with 14 bases spanning the gap. This CDR3 is 14 amino acids long. The germline V gene has CDR1 LGHDT and CDR2 YNNKEL (reference sequence). This CDR3 is CASSPHAGGETQYF. The CDR3 coding sequence is TGTGCCAGCAGCCCCCACGCGGGTGGTGAGACCCAGTACTTC.

The gene calls are TRBV28 and TRBJ1-5; D gene ambiguous. This CDR3 has 13 residues. Looked up from germline, CDR1 is MDHEN and CDR2 is SYDVKM. Deletions cut 7 bases from V and 7 bases from J, with 14 bases between. The CDR3 is CASTPEGIQPQHF. DNA for the CDR3: TGTGCCAGCACCCCAGAGGGCATACAGCCCCAGCATTTT.